The 12 T cell receptor beta chains reported below all come from one sample, sequenced in a study of vaccination and CD4 T cells after COVID-19. These TCRs' antigens remain unknown. The sample's treatment: roughly 11-day PBMC culture with coronavirus spike peptide pools or control peptides (ViraFEST assay). The Oncomine TCR Beta short-read assay was what sequenced the DNA obtained from cultured CD4+ T cells. TCRdb re-called the PCR reads through MiXCR, storing one row per CDR3 protein. In the table there are around 20,000 distinct CDR3 sequences, roughly 46% of which are singletons. This material consisted of CD4+ T cells from blood, cultured in vitro, taken before SARS-CoV-2 vaccination. Source of these receptors: a human donor who had recovered from COVID-19.

J is TRBJ2-1 and V is TRBV6-1; D is undetermined. This CDR3 region has 14 residues. Per the germline V gene, CDR1 is MNHNS and CDR2 is SASEGT. V was clipped by 3 bases and J by 5 bases, with 11 bases between them. CDR3 sequence (DNA): TGTGCCAGCAGTGACCGAAGACAAAACAATGAGCAGTTCTTC. It yields the protein CASSDRRQNNEQFF.

The CDR3 loop reads CASSYSLSEGRDSYEQYF. The CDR3 DNA follows: TGTGCCAGCAGTTACTCCCTTTCGGAGGGGAGGGACTCCTACGAGCAGTACTTC. This sequence joins TRBV6-2 or TRBV6-3 and TRBJ2-7; the match to TRBD2 covers 7 bases. Germline trimming cut 0 bases from V and 0 bases from J; bases unmatched to any gene: 11. The CDR3 extends over 18 amino acids. In germline, CDR1 is MNHEY, CDR2 SVGEGT.

The chain joins TRBV20-1 to TRBJ2-1; D may be TRBD1 (5 bases). Germline lookup yields CDR1 DFQATT and CDR2 SNEGSKA (reference sequence). V was clipped by 5 bases and J by 4 bases, with 18 bases between them. This CDR3 contains 15 residues. CDR3 DNA: TGCAGTGCTGTTACGACAGTTGGGGCTTACAATGAGCAGTTCTTC. As protein: CSAVTTVGAYNEQFF.

The CDR3 DNA is TGCAGTGCTAGGGGGCACTTGGGCACCGGGGAGCTGTTTTTT. This gives the protein CSARGHLGTGELFF. This chain links TRBV20-1 with TRBJ2-2; perhaps TRBD1 as D (5 bases). Trimming pared 3 bases from V and 4 bases from J, leaving 12 bases between. Per the germline V gene, CDR1 is DFQATT and CDR2 is SNEGSKA (reference sequence). The CDR3 extends over 14 amino acids.

This clonotype has just a few counts. The chain couples TRBV7-8 to TRBJ1-1; D is uncertain. The CDR3 has 12 residues. In germline, CDR1 is SGHVS, CDR2 FQNEAQ. Trimming cost V 4 bases and J 7 bases, with 10 bases left between them. The CDR3 loop is CASSSNMGEAFF. The CDR3 DNA reads TGTGCCAGCAGCTCAAACATGGGTGAAGCTTTCTTT.

This rearrangement joins TRBV2 to TRBJ1-6; D unclear. V was clipped by 3 bases and J by 0 bases, with 9 bases between them. Germline V gives CDR1 SNHLY, CDR2 FYNNEI. CDR3 size: 16 residues. Written as DNA, the CDR3 is TGTGCCAGCAGTGAGTCGAGGGCCTCCTATAATTCACCCCTCCACTTT. The encoded protein is CASSESRASYNSPLHF.

This rearrangement joins TRBV7-9 to TRBJ1-3; 9 positions agree with TRBD1. Per the germline V gene, CDR1 is SEHNR and CDR2 is FQNEAQ (reference sequence). With V trimmed by 5 bases and J by 3 bases, 11 bases remained unmatched. The CDR3 sequence is 17 residues long. Here the CDR3 DNA reads TGTGCCAGCAGCCCAGGTCCCGGGACAGGGAATGGAAACACCATATATTTT. It translates to CASSPGPGTGNGNTIYF.

This sequence joins TRBV7-8 and TRBJ1-2; D is uncertain. The V gene's germline CDR1 is SGHVS and CDR2 FQNEAQ. V was trimmed by 1 base and J by 2 bases, leaving 8 bases between them. The CDR3 is 14 amino acids. CDR3 sequence (DNA): TGTGCCAGCAGCTTAGGGGCGGCCAACTATGGCTACACCTTC. This encodes CASSLGAANYGYTF.

The chain recombines TRBV5-5 with TRBJ1-5, with TRBD1 matching 7 bases. Per the germline V gene, CDR1 is SGHKS and CDR2 is YYEKEE (reference sequence). The CDR3 has 16 amino acids. After removal of 4 bases from V and 2 bases from J, the junction contained 9 bases not matched to a gene. CDR3 sequence reads: CASSPSGGFGNQPQHF. The CDR3 DNA follows: TGTGCCAGCAGCCCGTCAGGGGGGTTCGGCAATCAGCCCCAGCATTTT.

The table lists this clonotype with a few counts. The gene calls are TRBV6-1 and TRBJ1-1; 7 nucleotides line up with TRBD1. Germline assignment: CDR1 MNHNS and CDR2 SASEGT. This CDR3 is 14 amino acids long. The V and J ends lost 6 bases and 0 bases, in that order; junction bases with no gene match: 4. CDR3 residues: CASRATGVNTEAFF. DNA of the CDR3: TGTGCCAGCAGAGCTACAGGGGTGAACACTGAAGCTTTCTTT.

The V call is TRBV27, the J call TRBJ1-2, with D unresolved. V was clipped by 5 bases and J by 4 bases, with 11 bases between them. Germline CDR1 MNHEY, CDR2 SMNVEV (reference sequence). This CDR3 is 13 amino acids long. CDR3 protein: CASSTAGAYGYTF. As DNA, the CDR3 is TGTGCCAGCAGTACAGCGGGTGCCTATGGCTACACCTTC.

V gene TRBV20-1 combines with J gene TRBJ2-3; D remains unclear. Germline CDR1 and CDR2: DFQATT and SNEGSKA (reference sequence). There are 13 residues in the CDR3. V was cut by 3 bases and J by 2 bases, with 9 bases left in between. The CDR3 protein is CSASGQFTDTQYF. The CDR3 DNA follows: TGCAGTGCTAGTGGTCAGTTCACAGATACGCAGTATTTT.